A few counts support the clone carrying this T cell receptor beta chain. Its antigen is undetermined. The data derive from a study of T-cell memory formation after mild COVID-19. From germline, CDR1 is SGHTA and CDR2 FQGNSA. The CDR3 extends over 17 amino acids. The J segment lost 0 bases and the V segment lost 0 bases, leaving 4 bases of the junction unmatched. The study, taken as a whole, reports: The study found balanced CD4/CD8 in clones contracting day 15 to 85 and a CD4+ lean in later expanders. Among CD4+ contracting clones, most were CM and EM, and CD8+ ones EMRA.

TCRalpha and TCRbeta libraries used 5'RACE with constant-segment primers and UMIs. Via MiXCR, TCRdb re-called the 5' RACE reads, giving one row per CDR3 protein. This table has fewer than 500,000 distinct CDR3 sequences, about 23% appearing once. Material: PBMCs or a T cell subset sorted from them (not recorded which). The rearrangement uses TRBV7-2 and TRBJ2-1, with 8 bases fitting TRBD1. The clonotype comes from an adult woman who had mild COVID-19 (a few samples of this study predate the infection). Cell type and time point are not known. CDR3 region: CASSLAGGQVSYNEQFF. The CDR3 region has the DNA TGTGCCAGCAGCTTAGCGGGGGGACAGGTCTCCTACAATGAGCAGTTCTTC. Supplemented by reference TRBV7-2 and TRBJ2-1, the full variable domain reads GAGVSQSPSNKVTEKGKDVELRCDPISGHTALYWYRQSLGQGLEFLIYFQGNSAPDKSGLPSDRFSAERTGGSVSTLTIQRTQQEDSAVYLCASSLAGGQVSYNEQFFGPGTRLTVL.